The clone carrying this T cell receptor (beta chain) appeared a few times. Using immunoSEQ multiplex PCR, the repertoire was profiled, and TCRdb retains in-frame clones only, with some absent. This table holds about 380,000 clones, about 85% found once. Germline values: CDR1 MDHEN, CDR2 SYDVKM. CDR3 length: 15 residues. The ends were cut back, 2 bases at V and 6 bases at J, with 17 bases in the middle. This sample stems from a study of blood T cell repertoires in COVID-19. Study overall: Nucleic acid was either cDNA or gDNA, and it came from T cells, B-cell-depleted T cells, or PBMCs.

This chain connects TRBV28 to TRBJ2-7, with D possibly TRBD2 on 6 matching bases. Sample: peripheral blood. This receptor was obtained from a woman under 30 with acute or convalescent COVID-19. This chain's CDR3 is CASSLLGGTASEQYF. The CDR3 nucleotides read TGTGCCAGCAGTTTACTCGGAGGGACCGCTAGCGAGCAGTACTTC.